The following is a T cell receptor beta chain sequence with its context. Its antigen is currently unknown. This sample is drawn from a study of OX40 agonist ivuxolimab in advanced cancers. Findings of the study overall: The CD4+ and CD8+ T cells in the blood had expanded clonally by week 6 at 0.1 to 3.0 mg/kg.

Data came from immunoSEQ multiplex PCR; TCRdb stores just in-frame clones and leaves some out. Of 70,000 to 95,000 clones in the sample, roughly nine tenths are singletons; the top ten hold 10% to 15%. The material sequenced was CD4+ or CD8+ T cells sorted from blood, taken in a trial of the OX40 agonist ivuxolimab. The clonotype originates from an adult with an advanced solid tumor such as melanoma, head and neck, liver or kidney cancer.

CDR3 DNA: TGTGCCTGGACCCAGGGTGGGGGTTACAATGAGCAGTTCTTC. Its translation: CAWTQGGGYNEQFF. The V and J genes are TRBV30 and TRBJ2-1, with D possibly called TRBD1 or TRBD2 (5 bases each). There are 14 residues in the CDR3. V was clipped by 4 bases and J by 4 bases, with 14 bases between them. Per the germline V gene, CDR1 is GTSNPN and CDR2 is SVGIG (reference sequence).